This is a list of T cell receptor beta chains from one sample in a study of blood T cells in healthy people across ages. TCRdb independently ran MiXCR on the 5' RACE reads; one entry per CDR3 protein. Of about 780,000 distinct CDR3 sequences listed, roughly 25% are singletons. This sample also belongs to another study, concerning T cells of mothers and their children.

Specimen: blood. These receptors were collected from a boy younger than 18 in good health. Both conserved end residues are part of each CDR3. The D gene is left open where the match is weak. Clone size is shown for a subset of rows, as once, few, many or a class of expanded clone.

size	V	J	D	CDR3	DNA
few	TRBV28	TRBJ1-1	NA	CASSFPGLGSEAFF	TGTGCCAGCAGTTTTCCGGGGCTAGGGTCTGAAGCTTTCTTT
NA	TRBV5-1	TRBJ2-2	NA	CASSSGPYTGELFF	TGCGCCAGCAGCTCCGGGCCTTACACCGGGGAGCTGTTTTTT
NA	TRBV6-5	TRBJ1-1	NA	CASRGRDGGTEAFF	TGTGCCAGCAGAGGGAGGGACGGTGGCACTGAAGCTTTCTTT
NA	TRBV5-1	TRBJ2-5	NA	CASSFGLPSQETQYF	TGCGCCAGCAGCTTTGGCCTCCCCTCCCAAGAGACCCAGTACTTC
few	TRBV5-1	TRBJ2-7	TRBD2	CASSLDGGGPYEQYF	TGCGCCAGCAGCTTGGACGGCGGGGGGCCCTACGAGCAGTACTTC
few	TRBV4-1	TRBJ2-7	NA	CASSRAPTGTGSSYEQYF	TGCGCCAGCAGCCGCGCGCCCACCGGGACGGGAAGCTCCTACGAGCAGTACTTC
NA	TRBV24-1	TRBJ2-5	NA	CATSDGRGTQYF	TGTGCCACCAGTGATGGTCGGGGGACCCAGTACTTC
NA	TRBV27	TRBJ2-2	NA	CASSLPRGGELFF	TGTGCCAGCAGTTTACCCCGGGGTGGGGAGCTGTTTTTT
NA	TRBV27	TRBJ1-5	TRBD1	CASSFSGGLQPQHF	TGTGCCAGCAGTTTTTCAGGGGGGCTTCAGCCCCAGCATTTT
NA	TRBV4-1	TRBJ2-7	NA	CASSQSSRGASYSYEQYF	TGCGCCAGCAGCCAATCCTCCAGGGGAGCGAGCTACTCCTACGAGCAGTACTTC
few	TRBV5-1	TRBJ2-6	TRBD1	CASSWGQGSGANVLTF	TGCGCCAGCAGCTGGGGACAGGGCTCCGGGGCCAACGTCCTGACTTTC
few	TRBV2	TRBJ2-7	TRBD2	CASSELAGGPSEQYF	TGTGCCAGCAGTGAACTAGCGGGGGGCCCGTCGGAGCAGTACTTC
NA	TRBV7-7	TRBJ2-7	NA	CASSPGAPSYEQYF	TGTGCCAGCAGCCCCGGTGCCCCTTCCTACGAGCAGTACTTC
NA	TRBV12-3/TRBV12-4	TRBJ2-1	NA	CASSSPDYDNEQFF	TGTGCCAGCAGTTCCCCTGACTATGACAATGAGCAGTTCTTC
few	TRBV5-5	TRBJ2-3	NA	CATRVGGPEDTQYF	TGTGCCACCAGAGTGGGGGGGCCCGAAGATACGCAGTATTTT
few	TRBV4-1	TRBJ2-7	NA	CASSPRDIDEQYF	TGCGCCAGCAGCCCACGGGACATCGACGAGCAGTACTTC
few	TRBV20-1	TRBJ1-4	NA	CSARRTVNEKLFF	TGCAGTGCTAGAAGGACAGTTAATGAAAAACTGTTTTTT
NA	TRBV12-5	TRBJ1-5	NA	CASGSSRPGQGQPQHF	TGTGCTAGTGGTTCTAGCCGCCCCGGGCAGGGGCAGCCCCAGCATTTT
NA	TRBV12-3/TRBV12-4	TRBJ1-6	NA	CASTEFGSPLHF	TGTGCCAGCACAGAATTTGGCTCACCCCTCCACTTT
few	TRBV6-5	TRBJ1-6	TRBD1	CASSYSFGTEGNSPLHF	TGTGCCAGCAGTTACTCGTTCGGGACAGAAGGAAATTCACCCCTCCACTTT
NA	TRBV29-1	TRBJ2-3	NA	CSVVRGGLSTDTQYF	TGCAGCGTTGTAAGAGGGGGGCTTAGCACAGATACGCAGTATTTT
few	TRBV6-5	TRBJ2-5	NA	CASSYSAETQETQYF	TGTGCCAGCAGTTACTCAGCGGAAACTCAAGAGACCCAGTACTTC
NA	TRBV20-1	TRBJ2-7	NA	CSARVMREQYF	TGCAGTGCTAGAGTGATGCGCGAGCAGTACTTC
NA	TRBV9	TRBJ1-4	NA	CASSGPLGGGVEKLFF	TGTGCCAGCAGCGGTCCCCTAGGAGGGGGGGTTGAAAAACTGTTTTTT